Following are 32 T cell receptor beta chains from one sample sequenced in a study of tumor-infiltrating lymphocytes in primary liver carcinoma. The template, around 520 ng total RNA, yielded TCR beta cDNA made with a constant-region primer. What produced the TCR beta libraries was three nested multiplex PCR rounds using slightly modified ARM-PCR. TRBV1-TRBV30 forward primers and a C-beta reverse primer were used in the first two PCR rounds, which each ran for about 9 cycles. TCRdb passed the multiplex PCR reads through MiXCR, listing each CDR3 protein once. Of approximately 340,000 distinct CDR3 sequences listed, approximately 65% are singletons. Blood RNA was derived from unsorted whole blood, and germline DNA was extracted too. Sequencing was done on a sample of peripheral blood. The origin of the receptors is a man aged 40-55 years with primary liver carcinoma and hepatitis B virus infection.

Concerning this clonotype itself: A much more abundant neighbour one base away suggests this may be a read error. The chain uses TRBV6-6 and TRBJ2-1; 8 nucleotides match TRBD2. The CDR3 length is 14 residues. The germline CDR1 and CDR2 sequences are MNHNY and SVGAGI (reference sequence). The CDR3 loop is CASTSGRDYNVQFF. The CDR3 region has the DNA TGTGCCAGCACAAGCGGGAGAGACTACAATGTGCAGTTCTTC.

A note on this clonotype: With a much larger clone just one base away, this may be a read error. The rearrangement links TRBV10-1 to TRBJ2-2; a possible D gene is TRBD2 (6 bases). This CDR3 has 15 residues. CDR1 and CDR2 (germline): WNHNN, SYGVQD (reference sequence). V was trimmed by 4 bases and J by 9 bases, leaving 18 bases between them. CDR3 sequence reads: CASSGWDSLTWELFF. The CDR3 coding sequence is TGCGCCAGCAGTGGTTGGGACTCCCTAACCTGGGAGCTGTTTTTT.

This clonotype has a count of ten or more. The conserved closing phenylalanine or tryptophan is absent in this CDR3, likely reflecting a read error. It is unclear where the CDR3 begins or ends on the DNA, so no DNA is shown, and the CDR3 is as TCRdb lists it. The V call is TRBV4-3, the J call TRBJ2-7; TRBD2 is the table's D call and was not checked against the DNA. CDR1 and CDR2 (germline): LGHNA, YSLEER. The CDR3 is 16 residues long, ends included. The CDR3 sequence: CASSPFAIRRIRLAGD.

The chain's CDR3 is CAITRNRDTGELFF. The CDR3 DNA is TGTGCCATCACGCGCAACCGGGACACCGGGGAGCTGTTTTTT. The rearrangement joins TRBV10-3 to TRBJ2-2; D uncertain. Germline CDR1 and CDR2: ENHRY and SYGVKD. CDR3 length: 14 residues. Trimming cost V 7 bases and J 3 bases, with 12 bases left between them.

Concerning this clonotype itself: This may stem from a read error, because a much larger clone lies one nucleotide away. In DNA, the CDR3 is TGTGTCAGCAGTGAAGCGCTGGTACTAGCGGTAACCTACGAGCAGTACTTC. Translation gives CVSSEALVLAVTYEQYF. The rearrangement links TRBV6-1 to TRBJ2-7; TRBD2 agrees at 8 bases. The length of the CDR3 is 17 residues. Looked up from germline, CDR1 is MNHNS and CDR2 is SASEGT.

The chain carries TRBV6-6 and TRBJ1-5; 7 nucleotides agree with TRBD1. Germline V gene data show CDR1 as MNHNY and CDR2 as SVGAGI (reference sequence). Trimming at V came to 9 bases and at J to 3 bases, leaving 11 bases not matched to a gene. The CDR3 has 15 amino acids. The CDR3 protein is CARSFGTVPNQPQHF. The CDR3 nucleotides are TGTGCCAGGTCTTTCGGGACAGTCCCCAATCAGCCCCAGCATTTT.

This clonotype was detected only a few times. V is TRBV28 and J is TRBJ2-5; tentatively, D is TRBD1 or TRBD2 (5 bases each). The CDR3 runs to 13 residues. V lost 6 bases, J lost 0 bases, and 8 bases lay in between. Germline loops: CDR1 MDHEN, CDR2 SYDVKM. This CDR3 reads CASRTGHQETQYF. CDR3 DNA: TGTGCCAGCAGGACGGGACACCAAGAGACCCAGTACTTC.

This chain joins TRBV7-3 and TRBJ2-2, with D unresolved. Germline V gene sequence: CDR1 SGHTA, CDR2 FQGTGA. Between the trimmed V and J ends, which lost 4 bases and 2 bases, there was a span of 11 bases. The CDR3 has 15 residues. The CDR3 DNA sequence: TGTGCCAGCAGCTCTTGGACCCACAACACCGGGGAGCTGTTTTTT. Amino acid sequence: CASSSWTHNTGELFF.

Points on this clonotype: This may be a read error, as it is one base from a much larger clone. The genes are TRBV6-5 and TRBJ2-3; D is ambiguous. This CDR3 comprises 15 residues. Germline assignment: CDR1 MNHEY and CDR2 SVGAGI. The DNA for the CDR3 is TGTGCCAGCAATTACTCGAACGGTCCCACAGATACGCAGTATTTT. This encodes CASNYSNGPTDTQYF.

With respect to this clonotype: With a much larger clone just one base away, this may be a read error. The CDR3: CASSFLTGECTEAFF. The CDR3 nucleotides are TGTGCCAGCAGTTTTTTGACAGGGGAGTGCACTGAAGCTTTCTTT. The chain joins TRBV6-1 to TRBJ1-1, with 8 bases aligning to TRBD1. Unmatched junction bases numbered 9, after V lost 5 bases and J lost 4 bases. The CDR3 covers 15 residues. From germline, CDR1 is MNHNS and CDR2 SASEGT.

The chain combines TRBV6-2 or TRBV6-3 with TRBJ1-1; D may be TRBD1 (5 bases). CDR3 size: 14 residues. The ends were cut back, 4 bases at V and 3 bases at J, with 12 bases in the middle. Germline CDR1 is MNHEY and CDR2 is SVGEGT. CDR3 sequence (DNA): TGTGCCAGCAGTTTCCAGGTGGGGGACACTGAAGCTTTCTTT. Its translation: CASSFQVGDTEAFF.

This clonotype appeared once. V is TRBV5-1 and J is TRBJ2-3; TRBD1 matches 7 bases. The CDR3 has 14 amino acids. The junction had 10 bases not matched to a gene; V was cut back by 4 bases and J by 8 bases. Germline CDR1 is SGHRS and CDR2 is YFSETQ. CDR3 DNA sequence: TGCGCCAGCAGCCAGGACAGGCAACCAGGTACGCAGTATTTT. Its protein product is CASSQDRQPGTQYF.

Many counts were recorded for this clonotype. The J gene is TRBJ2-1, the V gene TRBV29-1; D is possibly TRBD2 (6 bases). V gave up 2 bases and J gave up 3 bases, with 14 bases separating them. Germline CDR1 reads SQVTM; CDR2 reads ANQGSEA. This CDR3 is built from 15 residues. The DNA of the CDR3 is TGCAGCGTTGAATGGCGGGACGGGAGCTACAATGAGCAGTTCTTC. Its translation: CSVEWRDGSYNEQFF.

CDR3 residues: CASSAGETRPSIYGYTF. The DNA of the CDR3 is TGTGCCAGCAGCGCAGGGGAAACGCGCCCGTCCATCTATGGCTACACCTTC. V and J are TRBV5-6 and TRBJ1-2; tentative D call: TRBD1 (6 bases). The length of the CDR3 is 17 residues. CDR1 is SGHDT, CDR2 YYEEEE, per germline. Trimming cost V 4 bases and J 4 bases, with 23 bases left between them. The entire variable domain, with the rest obtained from reference TRBV5-6 and TRBJ1-2, is as follows: DAGVTQSPTHLIKTRGQQVTLRCSPKSGHDTVSWYQQALGQGPQFIFQYYEEEERQRGNFPDRFSGHQFPNYSSELNVNALLLGDSALYLCASSAGETRPSIYGYTFGSGTRLTVV.

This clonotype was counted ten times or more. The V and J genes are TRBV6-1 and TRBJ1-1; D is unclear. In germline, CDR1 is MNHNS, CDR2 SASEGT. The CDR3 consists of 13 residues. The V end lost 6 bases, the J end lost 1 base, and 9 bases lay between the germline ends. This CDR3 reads CASSVFGNTEAFF. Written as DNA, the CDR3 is TGTGCCAGCAGCGTGTTCGGGAACACTGAAGCTTTCTTT.

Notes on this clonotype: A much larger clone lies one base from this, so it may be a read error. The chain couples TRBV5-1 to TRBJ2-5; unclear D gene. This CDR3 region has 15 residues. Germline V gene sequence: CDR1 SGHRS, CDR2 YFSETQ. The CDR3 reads CASSLVAAPQETKYF. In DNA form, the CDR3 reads TGCGCCAGCAGCTTGGTCGCGGCCCCCCAAGAGACCAAGTACTTC.

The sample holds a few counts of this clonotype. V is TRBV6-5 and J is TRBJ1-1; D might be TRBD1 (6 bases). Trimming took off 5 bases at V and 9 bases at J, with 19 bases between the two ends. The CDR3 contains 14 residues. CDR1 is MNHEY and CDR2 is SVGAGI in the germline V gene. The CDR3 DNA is TGTGCCAGCAGTCCCGACAGGCTTGTTGTGAAAGCTTTCTTT. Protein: CASSPDRLVVKAFF.

CDR3: CSVADRNHQWTQYF. CDR3 sequence (DNA): TGCAGCGTGGCTGACAGGAACCACCAATGGACCCAGTACTTC. The chain links TRBV29-1 to TRBJ2-5; tentative D call: TRBD1 (6 bases). Germline-derived CDR1 and CDR2 are SQVTM and ANQGSEA. This CDR3 has 14 amino acids. V gave up 6 bases and J gave up 7 bases, with 21 bases separating them.

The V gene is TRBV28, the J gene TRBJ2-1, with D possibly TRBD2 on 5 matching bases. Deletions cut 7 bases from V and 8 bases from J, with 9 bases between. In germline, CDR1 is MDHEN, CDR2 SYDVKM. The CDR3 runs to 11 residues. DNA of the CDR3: TGTGCCAGCAACGGGAACTATGAGCAGTTCTTC. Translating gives CASNGNYEQFF.

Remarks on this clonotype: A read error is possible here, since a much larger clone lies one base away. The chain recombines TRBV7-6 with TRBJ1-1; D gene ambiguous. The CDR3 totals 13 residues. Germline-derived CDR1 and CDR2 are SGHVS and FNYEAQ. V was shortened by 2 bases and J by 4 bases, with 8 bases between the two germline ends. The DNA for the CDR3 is TGTGCCAGCAGCTTATCCGTCAGCACTGAAGCTTTCTTT. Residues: CASSLSVSTEAFF.

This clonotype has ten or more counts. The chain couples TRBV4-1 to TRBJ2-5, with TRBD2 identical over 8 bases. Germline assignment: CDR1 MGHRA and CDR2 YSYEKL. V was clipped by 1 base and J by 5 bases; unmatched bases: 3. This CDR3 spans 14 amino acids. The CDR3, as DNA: TGCGCCAGCAGCCAAGTGGCTAGCGGGGAGACCCAGTACTTC. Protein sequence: CASSQVASGETQYF.

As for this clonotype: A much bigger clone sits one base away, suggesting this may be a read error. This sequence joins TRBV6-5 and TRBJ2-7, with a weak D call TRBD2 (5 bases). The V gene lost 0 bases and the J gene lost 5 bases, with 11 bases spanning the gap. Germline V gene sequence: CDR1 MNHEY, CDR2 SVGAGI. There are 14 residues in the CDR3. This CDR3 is CASSYSGDRDEQYF. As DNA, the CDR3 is TGTGCCAGCAGTTACTCCGGGGATCGGGACGAGCAGTACTTC.

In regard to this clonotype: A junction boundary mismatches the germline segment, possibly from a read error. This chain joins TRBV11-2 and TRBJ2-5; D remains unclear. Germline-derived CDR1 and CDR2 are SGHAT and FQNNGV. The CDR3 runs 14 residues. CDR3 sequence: CASSLVPSRETQYF. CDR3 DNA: TGTGCCAGCAGTTTAGTTCCAAGTCGAGAGACCCAGTACTTC.

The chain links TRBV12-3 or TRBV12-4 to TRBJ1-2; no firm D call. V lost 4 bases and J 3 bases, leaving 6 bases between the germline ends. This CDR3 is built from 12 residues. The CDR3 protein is CASSWQHYGYTF. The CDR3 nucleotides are TGTGCCAGCAGTTGGCAGCACTATGGCTACACCTTC.

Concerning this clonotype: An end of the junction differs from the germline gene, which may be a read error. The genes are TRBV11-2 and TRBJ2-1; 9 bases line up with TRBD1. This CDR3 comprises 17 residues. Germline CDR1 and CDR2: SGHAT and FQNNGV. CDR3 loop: CASRTSGTGFRYNERFF. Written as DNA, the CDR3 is TGTGCCAGCAGAACGTCCGGGACAGGGTTTCGGTACAATGAGCGGTTCTTC. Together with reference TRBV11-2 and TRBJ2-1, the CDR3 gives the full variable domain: EAGVAQSPRYKIIEKRQSVAFWCNPISGHATLYWYQQILGQGPKLLIQFQNNGVVDDSQLPKDRFSAERLKGVDSTLKIQPAKLEDSAVYLCASRTSGTGFRYNERFFGPGTRLTVL.

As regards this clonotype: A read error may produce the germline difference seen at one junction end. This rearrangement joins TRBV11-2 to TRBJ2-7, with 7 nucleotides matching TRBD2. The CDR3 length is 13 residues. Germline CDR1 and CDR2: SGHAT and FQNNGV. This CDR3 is CASSLGTTNEQYF. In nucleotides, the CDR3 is TGTGCCAGTAGCTTGGGGACTACCAACGAGCAGTACTTC. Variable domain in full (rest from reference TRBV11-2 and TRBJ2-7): EAGVAQSPRYKIIEKRQSVAFWCNPISGHATLYWYQQILGQGPKLLIQFQNNGVVDDSQLPKDRFSAERLKGVDSTLKIQPAKLEDSAVYLCASSLGTTNEQYFGPGTRLTVT.

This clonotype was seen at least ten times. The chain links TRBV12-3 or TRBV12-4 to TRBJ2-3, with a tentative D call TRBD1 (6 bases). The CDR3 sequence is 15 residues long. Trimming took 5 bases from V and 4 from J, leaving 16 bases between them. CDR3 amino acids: CASSPPRKGADTQYF. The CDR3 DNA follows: TGTGCCAGCAGTCCCCCGCGGAAGGGGGCAGATACGCAGTATTTT.

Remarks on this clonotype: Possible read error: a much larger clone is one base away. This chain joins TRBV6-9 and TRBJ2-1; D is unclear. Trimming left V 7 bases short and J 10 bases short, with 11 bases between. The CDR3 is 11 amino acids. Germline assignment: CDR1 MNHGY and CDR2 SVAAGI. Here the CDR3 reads CASKRTYEQFF. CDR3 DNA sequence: TGTGCCAGCAAACGGACCTACGAGCAGTTCTTC.

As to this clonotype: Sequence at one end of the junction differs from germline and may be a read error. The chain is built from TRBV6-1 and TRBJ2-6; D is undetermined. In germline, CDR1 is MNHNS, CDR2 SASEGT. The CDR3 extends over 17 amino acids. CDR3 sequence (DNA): TGTGCCAGCAGTGAAGGTCGACTTCTCTCTGGGTCCAACGTCCCGACTTTC. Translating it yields CASSEGRLLSGSNVPTF.

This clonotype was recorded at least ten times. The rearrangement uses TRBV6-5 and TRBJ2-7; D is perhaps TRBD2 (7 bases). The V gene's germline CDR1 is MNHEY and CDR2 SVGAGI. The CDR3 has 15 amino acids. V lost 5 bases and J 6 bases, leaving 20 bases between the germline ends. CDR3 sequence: CASSPRGAGTREQYF. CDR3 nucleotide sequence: TGTGCCAGCAGTCCCCGGGGGGCAGGGACCCGCGAGCAGTACTTC.

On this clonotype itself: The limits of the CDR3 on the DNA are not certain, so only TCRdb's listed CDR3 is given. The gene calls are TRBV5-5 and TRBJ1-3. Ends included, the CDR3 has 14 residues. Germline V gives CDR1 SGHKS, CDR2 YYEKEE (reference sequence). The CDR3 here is CASSQWGTGNTICF.

CDR3 bases: TGTGCCAGCAGCCAGGGACAGGGGACCCAAGAGACCCAGTACTTC. It codes for CASSQGQGTQETQYF. The rearrangement links TRBV5-6 to TRBJ2-5, with TRBD1 matching over 10 bases. Trimming cost V 4 bases and J 1 base; bases outside gene matches: 4. Per the germline V gene, CDR1 is SGHDT and CDR2 is YYEEEE. The CDR3 totals 15 residues.